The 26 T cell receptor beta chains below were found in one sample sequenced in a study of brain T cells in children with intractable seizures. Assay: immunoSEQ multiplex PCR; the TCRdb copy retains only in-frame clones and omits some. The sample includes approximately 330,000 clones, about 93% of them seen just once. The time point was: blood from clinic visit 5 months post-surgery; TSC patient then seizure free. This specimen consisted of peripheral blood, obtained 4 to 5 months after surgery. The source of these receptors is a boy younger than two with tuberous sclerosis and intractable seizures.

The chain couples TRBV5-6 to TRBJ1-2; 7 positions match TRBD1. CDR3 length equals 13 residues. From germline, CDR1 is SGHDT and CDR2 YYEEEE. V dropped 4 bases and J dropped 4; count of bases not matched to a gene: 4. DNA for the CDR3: TGTGCCAGCAGCGGCCGGGACAGCTATGGCTACACCTTC. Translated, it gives CASSGRDSYGYTF.

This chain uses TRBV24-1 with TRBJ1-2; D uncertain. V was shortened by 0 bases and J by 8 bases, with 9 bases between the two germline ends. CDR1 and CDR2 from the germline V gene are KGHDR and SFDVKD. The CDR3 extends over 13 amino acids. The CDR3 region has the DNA TGTGCCACCAGTGATTTGCCCCTTGGAGGCTACACCTTC. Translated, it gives CATSDLPLGGYTF.

The CDR3 DNA is TGTGCCAGCAGCGCTCCGGGACAGATGAACACTGAAGCTTTCTTT. It yields the protein CASSAPGQMNTEAFF. V is TRBV9 and J is TRBJ1-1; TRBD1 matches at 7 bases. Germline CDR1 SGDLS, CDR2 YYNGEE. This CDR3 comprises 15 residues. V shed 3 bases, J shed 0 bases, and the junction held 5 bases outside the gene matches.

For the CDR3, the DNA is TGTGCCAGCAGCCAGGCCTCGGGGAGGGAGCAGTACTTC. It codes for CASSQASGREQYF. V gene TRBV3-1 (or the pseudogene TRBV3-2) combines with J gene TRBJ2-7, with D possibly TRBD2 on 6 matching bases. Between the trimmed V and J ends, which lost 3 bases and 7 bases, there was a span of 13 bases. The CDR3 is made up of 13 amino acids. Germline-derived CDR1 and CDR2 are LGHDT and YNNKEL (reference sequence).

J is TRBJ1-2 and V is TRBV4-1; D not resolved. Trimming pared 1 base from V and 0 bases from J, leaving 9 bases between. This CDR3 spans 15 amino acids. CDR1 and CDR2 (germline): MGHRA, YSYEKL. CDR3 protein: CASSQAVWANYGYTF. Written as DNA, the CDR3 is TGCGCCAGCAGCCAAGCAGTCTGGGCTAACTATGGCTACACCTTC.

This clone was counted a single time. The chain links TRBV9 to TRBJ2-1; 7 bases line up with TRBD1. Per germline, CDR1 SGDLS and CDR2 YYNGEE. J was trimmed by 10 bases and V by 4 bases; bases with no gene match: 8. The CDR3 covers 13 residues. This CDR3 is CASSNRQGQEQFF. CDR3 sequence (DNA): TGTGCCAGCAGCAACCGACAGGGCCAGGAGCAGTTCTTC.

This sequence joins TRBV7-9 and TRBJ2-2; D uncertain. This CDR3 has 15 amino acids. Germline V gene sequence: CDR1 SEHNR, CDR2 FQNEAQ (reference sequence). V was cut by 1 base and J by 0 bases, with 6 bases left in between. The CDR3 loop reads CASSLDWSNTGELFF. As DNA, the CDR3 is TGTGCCAGCAGCTTAGACTGGTCGAACACCGGGGAGCTGTTTTTT.

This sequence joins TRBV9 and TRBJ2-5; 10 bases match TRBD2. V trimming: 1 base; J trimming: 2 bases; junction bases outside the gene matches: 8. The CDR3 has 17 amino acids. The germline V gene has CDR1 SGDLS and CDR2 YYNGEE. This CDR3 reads CASSVSSGGSGQETQYF. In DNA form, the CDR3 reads TGTGCCAGCAGCGTATCTAGCGGGGGAAGTGGTCAAGAGACCCAGTACTTC.

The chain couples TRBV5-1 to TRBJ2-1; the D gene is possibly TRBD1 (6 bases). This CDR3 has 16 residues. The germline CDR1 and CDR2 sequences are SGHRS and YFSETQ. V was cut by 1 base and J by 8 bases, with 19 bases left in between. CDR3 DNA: TGCGCCAGCAGCTTGAGTGGGACACTCCGCGGAGATGAGCAGTTCTTC. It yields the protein CASSLSGTLRGDEQFF.

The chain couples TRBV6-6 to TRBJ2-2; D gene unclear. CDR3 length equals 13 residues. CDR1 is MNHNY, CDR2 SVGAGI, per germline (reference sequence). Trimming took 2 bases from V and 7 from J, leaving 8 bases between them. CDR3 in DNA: TGTGCCAGCAGTTACCCGGTTAGCGGGGAGCTGTTTTTT. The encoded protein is CASSYPVSGELFF.

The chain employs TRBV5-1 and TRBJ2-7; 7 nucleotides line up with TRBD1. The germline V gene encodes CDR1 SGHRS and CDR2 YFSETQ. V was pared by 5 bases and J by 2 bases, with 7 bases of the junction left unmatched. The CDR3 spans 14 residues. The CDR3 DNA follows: TGCGCCAGCAGACCCGGGACAGCCGCCTACGAGCAGTACTTC. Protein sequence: CASRPGTAAYEQYF.

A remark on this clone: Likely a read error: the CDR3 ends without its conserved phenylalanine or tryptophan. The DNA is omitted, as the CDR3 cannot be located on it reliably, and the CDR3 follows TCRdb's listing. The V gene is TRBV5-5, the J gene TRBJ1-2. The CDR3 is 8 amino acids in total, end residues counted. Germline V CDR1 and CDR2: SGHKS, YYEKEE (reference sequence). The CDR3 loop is CASSWFGY.

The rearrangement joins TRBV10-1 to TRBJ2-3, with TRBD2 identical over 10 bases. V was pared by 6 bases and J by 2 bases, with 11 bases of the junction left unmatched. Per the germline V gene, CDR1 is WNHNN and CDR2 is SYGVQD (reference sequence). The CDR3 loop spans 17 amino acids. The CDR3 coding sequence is TGCGCCAGCAGCGGCGAGCTAGCGGGAGCCCTCACAGATACGCAGTATTTT. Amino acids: CASSGELAGALTDTQYF.

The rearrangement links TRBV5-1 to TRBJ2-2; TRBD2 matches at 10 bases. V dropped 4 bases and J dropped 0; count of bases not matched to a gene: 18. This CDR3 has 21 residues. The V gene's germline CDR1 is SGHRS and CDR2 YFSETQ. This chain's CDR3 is CASSTPRGRLAGAPNTGELFF. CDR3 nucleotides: TGCGCCAGCAGCACACCCCGAGGGCGGCTAGCGGGGGCCCCGAACACCGGGGAGCTGTTTTTT.

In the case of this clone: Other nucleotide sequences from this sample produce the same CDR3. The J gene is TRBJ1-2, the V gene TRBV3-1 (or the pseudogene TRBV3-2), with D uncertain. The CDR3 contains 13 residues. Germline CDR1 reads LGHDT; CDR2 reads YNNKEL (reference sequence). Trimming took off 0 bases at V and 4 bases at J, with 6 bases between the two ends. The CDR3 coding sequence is TGTGCCAGCAGCCAAGAAGGGAGCTATGGCTACACCTTC. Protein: CASSQEGSYGYTF.

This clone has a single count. The CDR3 DNA is TGTGCCAGCCAGGAGAGGGGAGGTGGCTACACCTTC. Protein sequence: CASQERGGGYTF. This chain joins TRBV27 and TRBJ1-2; weak D call: TRBD1 (5 bases). The CDR3 runs to 12 residues. Trimming cost V 8 bases and J 7 bases, with 14 bases left between them. CDR1 is MNHEY, CDR2 SMNVEV, per germline (reference sequence).

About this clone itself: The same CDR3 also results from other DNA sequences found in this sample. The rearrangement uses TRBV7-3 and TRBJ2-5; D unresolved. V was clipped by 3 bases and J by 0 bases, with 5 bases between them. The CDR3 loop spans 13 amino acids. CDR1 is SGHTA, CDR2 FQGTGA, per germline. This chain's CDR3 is CASSFGHQETQYF. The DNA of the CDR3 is TGTGCCAGCAGCTTCGGCCACCAAGAGACCCAGTACTTC.

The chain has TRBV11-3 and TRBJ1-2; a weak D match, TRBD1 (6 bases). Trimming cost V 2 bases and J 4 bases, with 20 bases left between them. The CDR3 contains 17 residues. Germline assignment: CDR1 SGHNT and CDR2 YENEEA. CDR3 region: CASSLLVREGHIYGYTF. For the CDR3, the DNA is TGTGCCAGCAGCTTATTAGTTCGTGAGGGACACATCTATGGCTACACCTTC.

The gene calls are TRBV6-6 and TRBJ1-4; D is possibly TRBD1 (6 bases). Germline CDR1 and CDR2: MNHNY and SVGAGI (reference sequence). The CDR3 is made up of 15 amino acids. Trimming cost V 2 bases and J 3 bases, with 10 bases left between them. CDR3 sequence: CASSYLGQPNEKLFF. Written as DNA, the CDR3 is TGTGCCAGCAGTTACCTAGGACAGCCTAATGAAAAACTGTTTTTT.

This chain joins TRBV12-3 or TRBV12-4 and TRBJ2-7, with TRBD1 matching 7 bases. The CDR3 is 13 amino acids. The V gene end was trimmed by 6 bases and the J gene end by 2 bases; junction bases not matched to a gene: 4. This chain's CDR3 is CASRQDRTYEQYF. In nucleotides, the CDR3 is TGTGCCAGCAGGCAGGACAGGACCTACGAGCAGTACTTC.

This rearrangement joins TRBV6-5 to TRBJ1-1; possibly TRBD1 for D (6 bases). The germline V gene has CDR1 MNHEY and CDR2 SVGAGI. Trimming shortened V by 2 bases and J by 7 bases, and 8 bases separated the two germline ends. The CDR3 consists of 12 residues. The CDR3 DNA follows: TGTGCCAGCAGTTACACGACAGGTGAAGCTTTCTTT. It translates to CASSYTTGEAFF.

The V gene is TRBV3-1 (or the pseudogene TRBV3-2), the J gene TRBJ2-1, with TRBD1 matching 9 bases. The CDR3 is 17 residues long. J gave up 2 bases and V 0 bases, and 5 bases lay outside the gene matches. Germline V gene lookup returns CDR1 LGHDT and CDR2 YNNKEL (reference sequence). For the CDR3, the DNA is TGTGCCAGCAGCCAAGAGGGGAGACAGGGGGCCTACAATGAGCAGTTCTTC. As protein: CASSQEGRQGAYNEQFF.

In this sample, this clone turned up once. CDR3 residues: CASSLSREQYF. CDR3 nucleotide sequence: TGTGCCAGCAGTTTATCTCGCGAGCAGTACTTC. The rearrangement joins TRBV27 to TRBJ2-7, with D uncertain. Trimming pared 0 bases from V and 6 bases from J, leaving 3 bases between. The germline V gene has CDR1 MNHEY and CDR2 SMNVEV (reference sequence). This CDR3 has 11 residues.

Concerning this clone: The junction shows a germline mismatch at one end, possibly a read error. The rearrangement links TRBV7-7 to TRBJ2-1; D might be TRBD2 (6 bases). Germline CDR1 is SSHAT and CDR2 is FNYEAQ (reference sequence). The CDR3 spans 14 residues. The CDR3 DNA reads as TGTGCTAGCAGCTTGCAGCGGGCGAGCAATGAGCAGTTCTTC. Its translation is CASSLQRASNEQFF.

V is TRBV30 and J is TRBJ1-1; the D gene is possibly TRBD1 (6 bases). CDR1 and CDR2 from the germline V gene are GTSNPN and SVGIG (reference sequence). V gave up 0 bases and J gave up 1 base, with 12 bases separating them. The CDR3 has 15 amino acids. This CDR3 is CAWSVGGGRNTEAFF. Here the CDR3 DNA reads TGTGCCTGGAGTGTAGGGGGGGGAAGGAACACTGAAGCTTTCTTT. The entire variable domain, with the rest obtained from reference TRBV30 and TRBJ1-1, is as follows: SQTIHQWPATLVQPVGSPLSLECTVEGTSNPNLYWYRQAAGRGLQLLFYSVGIGQISSEVPQNLSASRPQDRQFILSSKKLLLSDSGFYLCAWSVGGGRNTEAFFGQGTRLTVV.

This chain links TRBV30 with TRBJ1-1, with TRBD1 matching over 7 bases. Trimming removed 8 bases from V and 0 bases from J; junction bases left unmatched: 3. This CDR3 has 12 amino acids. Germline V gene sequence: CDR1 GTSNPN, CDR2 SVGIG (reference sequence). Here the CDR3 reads CAGGQMNTEAFF. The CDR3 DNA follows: TGTGCCGGGGGACAGATGAACACTGAAGCTTTCTTT.